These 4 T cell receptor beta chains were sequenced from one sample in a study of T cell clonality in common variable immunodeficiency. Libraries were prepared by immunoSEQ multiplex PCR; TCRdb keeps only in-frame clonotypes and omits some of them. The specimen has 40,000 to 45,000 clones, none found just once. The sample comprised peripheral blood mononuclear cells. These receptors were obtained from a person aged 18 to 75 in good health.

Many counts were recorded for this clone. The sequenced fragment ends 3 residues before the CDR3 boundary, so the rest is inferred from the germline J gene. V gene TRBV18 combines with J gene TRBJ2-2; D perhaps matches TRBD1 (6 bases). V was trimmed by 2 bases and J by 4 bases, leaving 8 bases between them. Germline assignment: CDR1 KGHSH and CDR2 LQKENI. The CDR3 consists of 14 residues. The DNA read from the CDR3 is TGTGCCAGCTCACCAGGGACACGCACCGGGGAG. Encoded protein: CASSPGTRTGE. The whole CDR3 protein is CASSPGTRTGELFF.

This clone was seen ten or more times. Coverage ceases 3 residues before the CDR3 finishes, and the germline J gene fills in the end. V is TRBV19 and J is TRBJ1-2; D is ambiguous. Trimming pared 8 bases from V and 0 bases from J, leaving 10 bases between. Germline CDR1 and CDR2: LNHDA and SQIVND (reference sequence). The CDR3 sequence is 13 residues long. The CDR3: CASPGVANYGYTF. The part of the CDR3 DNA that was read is TGTGCCAGTCCGGGTGTGGCTAACTATGGC.

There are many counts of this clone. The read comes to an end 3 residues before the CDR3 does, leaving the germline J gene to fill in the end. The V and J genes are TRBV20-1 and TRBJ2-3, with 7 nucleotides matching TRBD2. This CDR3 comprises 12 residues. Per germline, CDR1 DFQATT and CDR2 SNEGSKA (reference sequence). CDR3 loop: CSASVLGLPQYF. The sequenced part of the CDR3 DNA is TGCAGTGCTAGCGTCTTGGGACTACCG.

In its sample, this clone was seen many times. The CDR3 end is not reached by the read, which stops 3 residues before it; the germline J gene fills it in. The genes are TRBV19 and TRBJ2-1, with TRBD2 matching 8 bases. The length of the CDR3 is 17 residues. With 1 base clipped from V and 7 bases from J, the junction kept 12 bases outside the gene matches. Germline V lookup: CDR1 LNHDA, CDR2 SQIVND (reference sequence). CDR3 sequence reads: CASSIGPGTRVKNEQFF. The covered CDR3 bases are TGTGCCAGTAGTATAGGGCCCGGGACTAGAGTTAAGAATGAG. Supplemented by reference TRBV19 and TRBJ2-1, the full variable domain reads DGGITQSPKYLFRKEGQNVTLSCEQNLNHDAMYWYRQDPGQGLRLIYYSQIVNDFQKGDIAEGYSVSREKKESFPLTVTSAQKNPTAFYLCASSIGPGTRVKNEQFFGPGTRLTVL.